A selection of T cell receptor beta chains follows, all from one sample in a study of control samples from healthy donors and cancer patients. Using immunoSEQ multiplex PCR, the repertoire was profiled, and TCRdb retains in-frame clones only, with some absent. The table shows approximately 100,000 clones, with around 89% occurring only once. The sequencing sample was made of blood. Receptors were obtained from a man aged 25 to 45 in good health. CDR3s include the opening cysteine and the closing phenylalanine or tryptophan. Part of the rows lack a size; the others show once, few, many or a class for expanded clones.

17 | TRBJ2-7 | TRBV28 | - | CASSSGFSGTSLREQYF
11 | TRBJ2-7 | TRBV12-3/TRBV12-4 | - | CASSLRLEQYF
13 | TRBJ2-5 | TRBV5-1 | - | CASRLRGQETQYF
10 | TRBJ1-2 | TRBV21-1 | - | CASSNRGYTF
13 | TRBJ2-7 | TRBV5-8 | - | CASSSDVRREQYF
13 | TRBJ1-2 | TRBV7-2 | - | CASSLAGGYGYTF
14 | TRBJ1-1 | TRBV5-1 | - | CASSLASDRGQAFF
14 | TRBJ1-4 | TRBV30 | - | CAWSEGGEREKLFF
16 | TRBJ1-1 | TRBV3-1/TRBV3-2 | - | CASSQDQGLVNTEAFF
16 | TRBJ2-5 | TRBV18 | once | CASSPGDSVRGGTQYF
14 | TRBJ2-1 | TRBV6-1 | - | CASSEDLVVDEQFF
17 | TRBJ2-7 | TRBV11-2 | - | CASSPAFGTGPHYEQYF